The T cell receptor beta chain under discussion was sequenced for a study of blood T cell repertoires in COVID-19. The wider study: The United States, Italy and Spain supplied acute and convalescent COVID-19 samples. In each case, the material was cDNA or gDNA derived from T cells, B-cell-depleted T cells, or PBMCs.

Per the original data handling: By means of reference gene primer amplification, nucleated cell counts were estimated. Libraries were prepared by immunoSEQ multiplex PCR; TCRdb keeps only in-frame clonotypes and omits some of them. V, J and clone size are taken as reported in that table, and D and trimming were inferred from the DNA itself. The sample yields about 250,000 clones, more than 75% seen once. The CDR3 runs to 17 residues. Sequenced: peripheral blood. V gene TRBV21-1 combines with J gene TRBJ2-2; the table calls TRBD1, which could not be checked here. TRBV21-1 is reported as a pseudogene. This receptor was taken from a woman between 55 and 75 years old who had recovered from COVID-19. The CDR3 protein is CASSKERTGKNTGELFF. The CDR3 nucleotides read TGTGCCAGCAGCAAAGAGAGGACAGGTAAAAACACCGGGGAGCTGTTTTTT.